These 4 T cell receptor beta chains were sequenced from one sample in a study of patients and donors after allogeneic stem cell transplantation. A single record per CDR3 protein comes from TCRdb applying MiXCR to the RT-PCR reads. There are about a million distinct CDR3 sequences in the sample; roughly 18% occur only once, and around 6% lies in the top ten. The specimen was blood, either unsorted or a sorted T cell fraction (not recorded which). The origin of the receptors is a human donor who was either an allogeneic HSCT recipient or a stem cell or donor lymphocyte infusion donor (not recorded which). It is not recorded whose cells these are; they may come from a transplant donor.

The chain links TRBV25-1 to TRBJ2-1; perhaps TRBD1 as D (6 bases). The V gene's germline CDR1 is MGHDK and CDR2 SYGVNS. This CDR3 contains 15 residues. Trimming took off 7 bases at V and 0 bases at J, with 13 bases between the two ends. CDR3 nucleotides: TGTGCCAGCACCTGGACAGAGAGCTCCTACAATGAGCAGTTCTTC. This sequence encodes CASTWTESSYNEQFF.

The table lists this clonotype with a few counts. The chain combines TRBV20-1 with TRBJ2-2; the match to TRBD2 covers 8 bases. Germline loops: CDR1 DFQATT, CDR2 SNEGSKA (reference sequence). The CDR3 totals 15 residues. With V trimmed by 2 bases and J by 6 bases, 8 bases remained unmatched. As DNA, the CDR3 is TGCAGTGCTAGACAAGCGGGAGCTCGGTCCGGGGAGCTGTTTTTT. This gives the protein CSARQAGARSGELFF.

This chain joins TRBV3-1 and TRBJ2-3; tentative D call: TRBD1 (6 bases). V was clipped by 7 bases and J by 3 bases, with 14 bases between them. The CDR3 covers 14 residues. CDR1 and CDR2 (germline): LGHDT, YNNKEL (reference sequence). The CDR3 DNA reads TGTGCCAGCACCCCACCAGGGGTAACAGATACGCAGTATTTT. Its translation: CASTPPGVTDTQYF.

V usage is TRBV11-3 and J usage is TRBJ2-6, with TRBD2 as a possible D gene (7 bases). The V gene's germline CDR1 is SGHNT and CDR2 YENEEA. V was shortened by 8 bases and J by 0 bases, with 17 bases between the two germline ends. The CDR3 has 17 residues. The CDR3 bases are TGTGCCAGCCCTGGGAGGGGGGAGCTCTCTGGGGCCAACGTCCTGACTTTC. Residues: CASPGRGELSGANVLTF.